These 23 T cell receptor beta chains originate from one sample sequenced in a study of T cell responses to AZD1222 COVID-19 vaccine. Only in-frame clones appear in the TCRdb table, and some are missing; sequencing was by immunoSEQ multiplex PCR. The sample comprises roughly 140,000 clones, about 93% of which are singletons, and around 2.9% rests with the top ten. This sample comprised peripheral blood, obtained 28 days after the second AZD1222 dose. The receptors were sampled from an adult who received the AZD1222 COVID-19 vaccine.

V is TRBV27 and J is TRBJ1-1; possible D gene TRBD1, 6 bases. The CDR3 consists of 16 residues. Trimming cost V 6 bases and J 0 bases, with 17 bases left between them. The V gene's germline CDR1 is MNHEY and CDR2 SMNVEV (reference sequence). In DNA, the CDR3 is TGTGCCAGCAGCCCTTTGGGGGCAGGGATGAACACTGAAGCTTTCTTT. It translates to CASSPLGAGMNTEAFF.

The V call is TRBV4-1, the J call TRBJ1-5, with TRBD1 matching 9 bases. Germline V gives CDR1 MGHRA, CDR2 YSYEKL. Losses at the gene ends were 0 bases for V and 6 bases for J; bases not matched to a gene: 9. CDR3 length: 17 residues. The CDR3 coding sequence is TGCGCCAGCAGCCAAGAGCGGCCCACAGGGGGCGGTCAGCCCCAGCATTTT. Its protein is CASSQERPTGGGQPQHF.

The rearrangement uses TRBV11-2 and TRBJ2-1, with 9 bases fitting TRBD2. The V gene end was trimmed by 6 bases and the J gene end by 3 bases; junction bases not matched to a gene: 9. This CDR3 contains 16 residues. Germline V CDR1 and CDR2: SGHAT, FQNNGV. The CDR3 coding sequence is TGTGCCAGCAGAACCCTAGCGGGAAGAATCTACAATGAGCAGTTCTTC. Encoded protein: CASRTLAGRIYNEQFF.

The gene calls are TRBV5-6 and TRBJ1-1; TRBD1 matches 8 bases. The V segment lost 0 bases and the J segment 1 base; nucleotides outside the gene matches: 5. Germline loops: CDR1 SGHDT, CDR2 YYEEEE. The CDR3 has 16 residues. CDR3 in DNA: TGTGCCAGCAGCTTGGGGATGGGGACAGGGAACACTGAAGCTTTCTTT. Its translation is CASSLGMGTGNTEAFF.

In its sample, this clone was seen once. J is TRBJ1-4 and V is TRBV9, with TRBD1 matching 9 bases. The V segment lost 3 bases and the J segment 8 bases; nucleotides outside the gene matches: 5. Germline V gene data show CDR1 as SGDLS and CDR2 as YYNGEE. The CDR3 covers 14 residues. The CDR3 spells CASSEQGAYEKLFF. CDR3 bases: TGTGCCAGCAGCGAACAGGGGGCGTACGAAAAACTGTTTTTT.

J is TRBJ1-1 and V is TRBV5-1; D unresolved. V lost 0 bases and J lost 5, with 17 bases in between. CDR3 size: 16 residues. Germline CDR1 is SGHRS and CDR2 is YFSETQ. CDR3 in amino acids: CASSLAISPGKTEAFF. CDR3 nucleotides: TGCGCCAGCAGCTTGGCCATCTCCCCTGGGAAGACTGAAGCTTTCTTT.

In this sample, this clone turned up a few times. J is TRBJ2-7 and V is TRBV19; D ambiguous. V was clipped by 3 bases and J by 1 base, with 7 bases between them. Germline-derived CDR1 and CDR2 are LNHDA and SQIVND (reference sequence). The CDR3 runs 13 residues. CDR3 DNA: TGTGCCAGTAGTATCCAACAGTCCTACGAGCAGTACTTC. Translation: CASSIQQSYEQYF.

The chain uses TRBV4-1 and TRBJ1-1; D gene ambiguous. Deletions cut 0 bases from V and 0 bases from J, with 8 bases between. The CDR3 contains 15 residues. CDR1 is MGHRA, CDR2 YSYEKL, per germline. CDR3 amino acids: CASSQDTQMNTEAFF. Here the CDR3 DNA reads TGCGCCAGCAGCCAAGATACCCAAATGAACACTGAAGCTTTCTTT.

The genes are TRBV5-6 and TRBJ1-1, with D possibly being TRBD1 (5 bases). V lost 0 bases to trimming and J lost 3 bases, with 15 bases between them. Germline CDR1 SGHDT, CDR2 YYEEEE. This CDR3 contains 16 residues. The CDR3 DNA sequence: TGTGCCAGCAGCTTGGTCAGGGAGGAATGGCACACTGAAGCTTTCTTT. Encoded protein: CASSLVREEWHTEAFF.

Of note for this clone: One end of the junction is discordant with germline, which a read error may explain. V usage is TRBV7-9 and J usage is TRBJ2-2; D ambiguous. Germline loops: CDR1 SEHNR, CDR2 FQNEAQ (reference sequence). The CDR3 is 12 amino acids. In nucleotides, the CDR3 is TGTGCCAGCACCTTAGGAGCCGGGGAGCTGTTTTTT. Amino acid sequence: CASTLGAGELFF.

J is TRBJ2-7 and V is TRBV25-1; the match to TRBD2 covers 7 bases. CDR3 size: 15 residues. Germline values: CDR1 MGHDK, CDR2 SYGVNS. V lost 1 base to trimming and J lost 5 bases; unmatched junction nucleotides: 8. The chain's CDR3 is CASSESGGRVDEQYF. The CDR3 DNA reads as TGTGCCAGCAGTGAATCGGGCGGGAGAGTTGACGAGCAGTACTTC.

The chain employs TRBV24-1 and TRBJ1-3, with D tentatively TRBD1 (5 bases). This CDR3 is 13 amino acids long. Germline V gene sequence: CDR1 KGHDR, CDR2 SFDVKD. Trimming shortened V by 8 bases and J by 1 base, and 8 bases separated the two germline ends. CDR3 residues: CATTGPSGNTIYF. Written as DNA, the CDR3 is TGTGCCACCACGGGGCCTTCTGGAAACACCATATATTTT.

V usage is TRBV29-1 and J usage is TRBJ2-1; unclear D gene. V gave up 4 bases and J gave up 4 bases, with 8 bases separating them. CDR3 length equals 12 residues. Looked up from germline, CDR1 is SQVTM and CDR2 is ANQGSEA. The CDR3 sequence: CSVVVAYNEQFF. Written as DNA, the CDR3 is TGCAGCGTTGTTGTAGCTTACAATGAGCAGTTCTTC.

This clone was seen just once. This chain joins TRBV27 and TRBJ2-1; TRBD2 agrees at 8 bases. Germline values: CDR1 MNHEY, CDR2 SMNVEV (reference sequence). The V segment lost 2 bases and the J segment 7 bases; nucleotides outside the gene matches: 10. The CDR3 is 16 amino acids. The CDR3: CASSLQREGLENEQFF. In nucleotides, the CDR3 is TGTGCCAGCAGTTTACAACGGGAGGGCCTTGAAAATGAGCAGTTCTTC.

The CDR3 nucleotides read TGTGCCAGCAGCAAAGTAGGGACAGCTTATAATTCACCCCTCCACTTT. Translated: CASSKVGTAYNSPLHF. The V call is TRBV21-1, the J call TRBJ1-6; TRBD1, the table's D call, lacks a check against the DNA. TRBV21-1 is reported as a pseudogene. The CDR3 runs 16 residues.

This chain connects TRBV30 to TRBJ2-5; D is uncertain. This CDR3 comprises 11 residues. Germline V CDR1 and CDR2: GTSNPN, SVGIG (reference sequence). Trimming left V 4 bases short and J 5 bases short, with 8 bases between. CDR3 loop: CAWTLRETQYF. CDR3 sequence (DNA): TGTGCCTGGACTCTCCGGGAGACCCAGTACTTC.

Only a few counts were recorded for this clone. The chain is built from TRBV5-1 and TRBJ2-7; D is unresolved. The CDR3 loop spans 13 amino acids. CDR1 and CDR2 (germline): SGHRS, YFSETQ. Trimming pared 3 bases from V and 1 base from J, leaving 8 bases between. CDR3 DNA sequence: TGCGCCAGCAGCTATGCGGTGTCCTACGAGCAGTACTTC. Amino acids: CASSYAVSYEQYF. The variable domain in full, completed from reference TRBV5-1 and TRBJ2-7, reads KAGVTQTPRYLIKTRGQQVTLSCSPISGHRSVSWYQQTPGQGLQFLFEYFSETQRNKGNFPGRFSGRQFSNSRSEMNVSTLELGDSALYLCASSYAVSYEQYFGPGTRLTVT.

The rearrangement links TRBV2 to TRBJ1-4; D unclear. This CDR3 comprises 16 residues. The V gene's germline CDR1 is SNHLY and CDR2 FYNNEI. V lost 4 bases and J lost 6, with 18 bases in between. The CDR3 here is CASSVNRGFGDEKLFF. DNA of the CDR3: TGTGCCAGCAGTGTAAATCGAGGGTTTGGGGATGAAAAACTGTTTTTT.

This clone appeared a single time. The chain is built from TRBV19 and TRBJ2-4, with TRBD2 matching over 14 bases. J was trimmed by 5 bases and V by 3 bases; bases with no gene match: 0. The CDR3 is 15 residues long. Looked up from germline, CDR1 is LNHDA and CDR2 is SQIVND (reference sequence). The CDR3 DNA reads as TGTGCCAGTAGTATGGGACTAGCGGGGGAAAACATTCAGTACTTC. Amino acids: CASSMGLAGENIQYF.

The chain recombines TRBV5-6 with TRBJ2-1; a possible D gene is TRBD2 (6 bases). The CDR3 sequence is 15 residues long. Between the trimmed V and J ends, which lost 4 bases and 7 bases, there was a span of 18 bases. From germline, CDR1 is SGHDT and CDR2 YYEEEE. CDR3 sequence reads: CASSVNRERWNEQFF. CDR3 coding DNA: TGTGCCAGCAGCGTTAACCGGGAGCGGTGGAATGAGCAGTTCTTC.

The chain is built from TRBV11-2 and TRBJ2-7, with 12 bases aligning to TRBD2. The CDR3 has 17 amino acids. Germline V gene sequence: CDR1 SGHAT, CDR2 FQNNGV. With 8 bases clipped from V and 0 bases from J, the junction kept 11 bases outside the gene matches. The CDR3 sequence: CASGLGLAGFRSYEQYF. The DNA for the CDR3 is TGTGCCAGCGGCCTAGGACTAGCGGGATTTCGCTCCTACGAGCAGTACTTC.

The CDR3 region is CASRGWEDEQYF. The CDR3, as DNA: TGTGCCAGCAGGGGCTGGGAGGACGAGCAGTACTTC. The chain joins TRBV12-3 or TRBV12-4 to TRBJ2-7, with D tentatively TRBD2 (6 bases). The CDR3 is 12 amino acids. Trimming took 6 bases from V and 5 from J, leaving 11 bases between them.

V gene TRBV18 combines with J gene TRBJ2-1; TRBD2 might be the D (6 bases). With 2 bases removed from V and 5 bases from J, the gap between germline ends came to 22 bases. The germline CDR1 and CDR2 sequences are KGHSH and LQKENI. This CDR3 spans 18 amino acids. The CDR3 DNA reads TGTGCCAGCTCACCAATTCCGGGACTCCCAGACCCTAACAATGAGCAGTTCTTC. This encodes CASSPIPGLPDPNNEQFF.